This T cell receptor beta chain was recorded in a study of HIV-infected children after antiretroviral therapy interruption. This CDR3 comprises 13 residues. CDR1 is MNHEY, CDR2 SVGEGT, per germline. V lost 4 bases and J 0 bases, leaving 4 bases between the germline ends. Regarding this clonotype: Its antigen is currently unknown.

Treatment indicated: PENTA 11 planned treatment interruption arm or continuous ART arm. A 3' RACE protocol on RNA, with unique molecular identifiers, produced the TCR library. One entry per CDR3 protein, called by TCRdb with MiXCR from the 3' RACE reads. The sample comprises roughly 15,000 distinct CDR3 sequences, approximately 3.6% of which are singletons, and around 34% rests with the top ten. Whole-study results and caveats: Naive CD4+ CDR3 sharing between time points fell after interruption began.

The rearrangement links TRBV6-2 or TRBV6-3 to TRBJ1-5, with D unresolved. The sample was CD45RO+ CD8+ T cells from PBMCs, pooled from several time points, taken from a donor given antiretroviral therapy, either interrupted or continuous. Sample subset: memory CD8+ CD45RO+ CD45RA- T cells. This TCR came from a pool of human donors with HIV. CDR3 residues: CASSFDSNQPQHF. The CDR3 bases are TGTGCCAGCAGTTTTGATAGCAATCAGCCCCAGCATTTT.